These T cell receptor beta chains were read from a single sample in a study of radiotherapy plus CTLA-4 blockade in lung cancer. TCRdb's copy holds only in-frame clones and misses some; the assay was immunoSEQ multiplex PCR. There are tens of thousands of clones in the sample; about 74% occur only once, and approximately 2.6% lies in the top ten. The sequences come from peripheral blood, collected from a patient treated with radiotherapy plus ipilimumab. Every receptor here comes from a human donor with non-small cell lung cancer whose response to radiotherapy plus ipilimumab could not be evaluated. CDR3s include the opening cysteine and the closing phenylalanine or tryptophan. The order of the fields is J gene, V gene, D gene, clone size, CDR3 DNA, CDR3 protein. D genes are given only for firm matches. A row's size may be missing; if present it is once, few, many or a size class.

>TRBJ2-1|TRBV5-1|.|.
TGCGCCAGCGGGGGGGCGGGGAGGCAAAATGAGCAGTTCTTC
CASGGAGRQNEQFF
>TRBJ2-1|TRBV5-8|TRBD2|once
TGTGCCAGCAGCGGCACTAGCGGGGGGGCCTCATTCCATGAGCAGTTCTTC
CASSGTSGGASFHEQFF
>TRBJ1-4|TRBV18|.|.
TGTGCCAGCTCGAGGACAACGAAGGATGAAAAACTGTTTTTT
CASSRTTKDEKLFF
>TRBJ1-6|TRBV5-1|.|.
TGCGCCAGCAGCCTCGAGAATTCACCCCTCCACTTT
CASSLENSPLHF
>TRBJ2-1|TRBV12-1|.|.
TGTGCCAGCAGCTTTGTCTGCAATGAGCAGTTCTTC
CASSFVCNEQFF
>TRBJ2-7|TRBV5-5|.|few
TGTGCCAGCAGCCCTCAGGGTCGCTACGAGCAGTACTTC
CASSPQGRYEQYF
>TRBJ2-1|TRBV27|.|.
TGTGCCAGCAGGGCGGGGACGTACAATGAGCAGTTCTTC
CASRAGTYNEQFF
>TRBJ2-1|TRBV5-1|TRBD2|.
TGCGCCAGCAGCCCTAGCGGGGATACCTACAATGAGCAGTTCTTC
CASSPSGDTYNEQFF
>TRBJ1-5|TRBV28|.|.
TGTGCCAGCAGTCTCGCACATAGCAATCAGCCCCAGCATTTT
CASSLAHSNQPQHF
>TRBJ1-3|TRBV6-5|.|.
TGTGCCAGCACCCTCGGTCCGACTGGAAACACCATATATTTT
CASTLGPTGNTIYF
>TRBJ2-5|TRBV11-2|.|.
TGTGCCAGCAGCTTAAGCGATCTTGAGACCCAGTACTTC
CASSLSDLETQYF
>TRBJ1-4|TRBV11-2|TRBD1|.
TGTGCCAGCAGCCACAGCAGGGGGGTAAATGAAAAACTGTTTTTT
CASSHSRGVNEKLFF
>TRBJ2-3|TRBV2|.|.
TGTGCCAGCAGGACTATCTCAGATACGCAGTATTTT
CASRTISDTQYF
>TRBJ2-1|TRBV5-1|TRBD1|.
TGCGCCACCGAAGCCAGGACAGGAGACCACAATGAGCAGTTCTTC
CATEARTGDHNEQFF
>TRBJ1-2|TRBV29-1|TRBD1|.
TGCAGCGTTGGGACAGGGGAGGGCTATGGCTACACCTTC
CSVGTGEGYGYTF
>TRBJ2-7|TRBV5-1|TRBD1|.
TGCGCCAGCAGACCTCTGGGACAGGGGTCTTACGAGCAGTACTTC
CASRPLGQGSYEQYF
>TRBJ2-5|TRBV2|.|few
TGTGCCAGCAGTGTACTAGCGACCCAGTACTTC
CASSVLATQYF
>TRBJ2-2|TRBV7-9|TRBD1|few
TGTGCCAGCCAGGGGGCGAACACCGGGGAGCTGTTTTTT
CASQGANTGELFF
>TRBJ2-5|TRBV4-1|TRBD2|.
TGCGCCAGCAGCCAAGAGGGGGGCGGGAGGGCCTTAGAGACCCAGTACTTC
CASSQEGGGRALETQYF
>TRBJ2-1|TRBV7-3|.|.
TGTGCCAGCAGCTTGGAGGAGGCAACGACGCAGTTCTTC
CASSLEEATTQFF
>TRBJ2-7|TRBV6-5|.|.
TGTGCCAGCAGCCCAGCAGGGGTTTCTGTCTACGAGCAGTACTTC
CASSPAGVSVYEQYF
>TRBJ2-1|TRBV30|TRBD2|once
TGTGCCTGGACGGGCCCGGGACTAGCCCTGTCCGATGAGCAGTTCTTC
CAWTGPGLALSDEQFF
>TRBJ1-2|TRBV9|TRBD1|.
TGTGCCAGCAGCGCTCCGGACAGGGGCAAGTATGGCTACACCTTC
CASSAPDRGKYGYTF
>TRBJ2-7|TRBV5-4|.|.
TGTGCCAGCAGCCCGAATATGGGCTCCGAGCAGTACTTC
CASSPNMGSEQYF
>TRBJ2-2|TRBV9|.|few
TGTGCCAGCAGCGAAGCGGGGAACACCGGGGAGCTGTTTTTT
CASSEAGNTGELFF
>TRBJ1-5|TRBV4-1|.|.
TGCGCCAGCAGCCCTCGGGAGGGTGTGGGGCAGCCCCAGCATTTT
CASSPREGVGQPQHF
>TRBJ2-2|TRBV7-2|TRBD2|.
TGTGCCAGCAGCTACTCTAGCGGGGGGAGTTCCGGGGAGCTGTTTTTT
CASSYSSGGSSGELFF
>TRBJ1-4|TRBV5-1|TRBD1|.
TGCGCCAGCAGCTTGGCGGTGTTGGGACAGCCAAATGAAAAACTGTTTTTT
CASSLAVLGQPNEKLFF
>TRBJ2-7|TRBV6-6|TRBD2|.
TGTGCCAGCAGTGAGTGGGACTATTCCACCTACGAGCAGTACTTC
CASSEWDYSTYEQYF